This T cell receptor (beta chain) was sequenced for a study of blood T cell repertoires in COVID-19. Study in general: Samples representing acute and convalescent COVID-19 were sourced from the United States, Italy and Spain.

As originally analysed: Nucleated cell number was recorded as an estimate derived from reference gene primer amplification. TCRdb's table, derived via immunoSEQ multiplex PCR, lists solely in-frame clones and lacks some. Clonal size and the V and J genes are those of that table, whereas D and trimming came from the DNA. The sample gives under 200,000 clones, 90% to 95% of which show up once; 0.5% to 0.6% is in the top ten. Germline V gene data show CDR1 as SNHLY and CDR2 as FYNNEI. This CDR3 is 15 amino acids long. V shed 0 bases and J 10 bases; nucleotides not matched to a gene: 5. The TCR comes from a man in his fifties or sixties with acute or convalescent COVID-19. Sequenced: peripheral blood. The V and J genes are TRBV2 and TRBJ1-6; 8 bases fit TRBD1. CDR3 protein: CASSEARTGLSPLHF. CDR3 DNA: TGTGCCAGCAGTGAAGCCCGGACAGGGTTGTCACCCCTCCACTTT.